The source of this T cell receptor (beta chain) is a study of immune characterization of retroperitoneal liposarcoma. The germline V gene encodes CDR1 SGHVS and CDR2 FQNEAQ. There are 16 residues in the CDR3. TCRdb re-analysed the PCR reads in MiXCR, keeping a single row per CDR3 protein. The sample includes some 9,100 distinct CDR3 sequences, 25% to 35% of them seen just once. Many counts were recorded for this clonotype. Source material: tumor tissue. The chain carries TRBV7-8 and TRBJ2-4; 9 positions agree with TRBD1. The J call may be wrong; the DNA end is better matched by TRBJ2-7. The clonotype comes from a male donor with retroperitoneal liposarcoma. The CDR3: CASSLVPGTGLYEQYF. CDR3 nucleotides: TGTGCCAGCAGCTTAGTGCCCGGGACAGGGTTGTACGAGCAGTACTTC.